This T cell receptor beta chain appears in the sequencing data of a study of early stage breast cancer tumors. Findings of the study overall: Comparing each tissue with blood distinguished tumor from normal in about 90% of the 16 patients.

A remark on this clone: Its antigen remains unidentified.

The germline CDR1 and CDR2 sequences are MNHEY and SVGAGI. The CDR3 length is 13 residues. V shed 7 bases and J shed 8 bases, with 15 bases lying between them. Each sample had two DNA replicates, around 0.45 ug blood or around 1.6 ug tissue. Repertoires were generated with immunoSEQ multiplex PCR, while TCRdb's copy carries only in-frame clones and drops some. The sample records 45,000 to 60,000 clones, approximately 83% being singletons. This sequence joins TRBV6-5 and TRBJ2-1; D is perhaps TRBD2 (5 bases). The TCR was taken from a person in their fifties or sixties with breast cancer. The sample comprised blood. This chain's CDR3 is CASIQRGFHEQFF. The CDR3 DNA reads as TGTGCCAGCATCCAACGGGGTTTCCATGAGCAGTTCTTC.